These T cell receptor beta chains were read from a single sample in a study of regulatory T cells in long-lasting Graves disease. TCRdb reanalysed the multiplex PCR reads using MiXCR and keeps one entry per CDR3 protein. The sample yields hundreds of thousands of distinct CDR3 sequences, approximately 15% seen once. The same specimen was also included in a second study, on T cells in Graves' hyperthyroidism and ophthalmopathy.

Material: peripheral blood mononuclear cells (PBMCs), obtained at new diagnosis, from a patient treated with antithyroid drugs. The receptors shown here come from a man aged 35 to 55 with Graves disease. Each CDR3 is given with its conserved first and last residue. The order of the fields is D gene, J gene, clone size, V gene, CDR3 protein, CDR3 DNA. D genes are given only for firm matches. The size field is filled for only some rows; it gives once, few, many or a size class.

d_call: NA
j_call: TRBJ2-1
clone_size: few
v_call: TRBV29-1
cdr3_aa: CSGGRGYNEQFF
cdr3_nt: TGCAGCGGAGGGCGAGGATACAATGAGCAGTTCTTC

d_call: NA
j_call: TRBJ2-4
clone_size: NA
v_call: TRBV5-1
cdr3_aa: CASSSDSKNIQYF
cdr3_nt: TGCGCCAGCAGCTCGGACAGTAAAAACATTCAGTACTTC

d_call: TRBD1
j_call: TRBJ2-7
clone_size: many
v_call: TRBV7-2
cdr3_aa: CASSLAGTGYEQYF
cdr3_nt: TGTGCCAGCAGCTTAGCGGGGACAGGCTACGAGCAGTACTTC

d_call: TRBD1
j_call: TRBJ1-2
clone_size: NA
v_call: TRBV20-1
cdr3_aa: CSAQSGIPGQGLSGYTF
cdr3_nt: TGCAGTGCTCAATCCGGAATTCCGGGACAGGGGCTATCTGGCTACACCTTC

d_call: NA
j_call: TRBJ2-1
clone_size: many
v_call: TRBV5-6
cdr3_aa: CASSWGQDYNEQFF
cdr3_nt: TGTGCCAGCAGCTGGGGACAAGATTACAATGAGCAGTTCTTC

d_call: NA
j_call: TRBJ2-2
clone_size: NA
v_call: TRBV10-3
cdr3_aa: CAISEGYTGELFF
cdr3_nt: TGTGCCATCAGTGAGGGATACACCGGGGAGCTGTTTTTT

d_call: NA
j_call: TRBJ2-1
clone_size: NA
v_call: TRBV9
cdr3_aa: CASSPRDWNEQFF
cdr3_nt: TGTGCCAGCAGCCCACGGGACTGGAATGAGCAGTTCTTC

d_call: NA
j_call: TRBJ1-1
clone_size: NA
v_call: TRBV6-2/TRBV6-3
cdr3_aa: CASSYSPKNTEAFF
cdr3_nt: TGTGCCAGCAGTTACTCGCCTAAGAACACTGAAGCTTTCTTT

d_call: NA
j_call: TRBJ2-3
clone_size: few
v_call: TRBV14
cdr3_aa: CASSQDIGGSDTQYF
cdr3_nt: TGTGCCAGCAGCCAAGACATCGGGGGTTCAGATACGCAGTATTTT

d_call: NA
j_call: TRBJ2-3
clone_size: many
v_call: TRBV30
cdr3_aa: CAWGEIAADTQYF
cdr3_nt: TGTGCCTGGGGGGAGATCGCCGCAGATACGCAGTATTTT

d_call: NA
j_call: TRBJ2-1
clone_size: NA
v_call: TRBV12-3/TRBV12-4
cdr3_aa: CASRESSYNEQFF
cdr3_nt: TGTGCCAGCAGGGAAAGCTCCTACAATGAGCAGTTCTTC

d_call: NA
j_call: TRBJ2-5
clone_size: many
v_call: TRBV28
cdr3_aa: CASSRGREETQYF
cdr3_nt: TGTGCCAGCAGCCGAGGAAGGGAAGAGACCCAGTACTTC

d_call: TRBD1
j_call: TRBJ1-1
clone_size: many
v_call: TRBV20-1
cdr3_aa: CSAAMRGRFDTEAFF
cdr3_nt: TGCAGTGCTGCGATGAGGGGGCGATTCGACACTGAAGCTTTCTTT

d_call: NA
j_call: TRBJ1-4
clone_size: NA
v_call: TRBV6-1
cdr3_aa: CASRGVSRMAANEKLFF
cdr3_nt: TGTGCCAGCAGGGGGGTTTCGAGGATGGCGGCTAATGAAAAACTGTTTTTT

d_call: NA
j_call: TRBJ1-6
clone_size: few
v_call: TRBV10-3
cdr3_aa: CAISESLDSPLHF
cdr3_nt: TGTGCCATCAGTGAGAGCCTCGATTCACCCCTCCACTTT

d_call: NA
j_call: TRBJ2-3
clone_size: NA
v_call: TRBV5-1
cdr3_aa: CASSLAGVEDTQYF
cdr3_nt: TGCGCCAGCAGCTTGGCGGGGGTTGAAGATACGCAGTATTTT

d_call: TRBD2
j_call: TRBJ2-7
clone_size: many
v_call: TRBV27
cdr3_aa: CASSFQRGTYEQYF
cdr3_nt: TGTGCCAGCAGTTTCCAGCGGGGTACCTACGAGCAGTACTTC

d_call: NA
j_call: TRBJ1-1
clone_size: many
v_call: TRBV5-1
cdr3_aa: CASSHRDPGDTEAFF
cdr3_nt: TGCGCCAGCAGTCACCGGGACCCCGGAGACACTGAAGCTTTCTTT

d_call: NA
j_call: TRBJ1-1
clone_size: NA
v_call: TRBV11-2
cdr3_aa: CASSLLDSESSEAFF
cdr3_nt: TGTGCCAGCAGCTTACTCGACAGCGAGTCCTCTGAAGCTTTCTTT

d_call: NA
j_call: TRBJ2-5
clone_size: many
v_call: TRBV3-1
cdr3_aa: CASSRGPGTQYF
cdr3_nt: TGTGCCAGCAGCCGGGGCCCGGGGACCCAGTACTTC

d_call: TRBD1
j_call: TRBJ2-7
clone_size: many
v_call: TRBV5-1
cdr3_aa: CASSLMGQGIEQYF
cdr3_nt: TGCGCCAGCAGCTTGATGGGACAGGGGATCGAGCAGTACTTC

d_call: NA
j_call: TRBJ1-2
clone_size: NA
v_call: TRBV2
cdr3_aa: CASSESSGYGYTF
cdr3_nt: TGTGCCAGCAGTGAATCTTCAGGCTATGGCTACACCTTC

d_call: TRBD1
j_call: TRBJ1-6
clone_size: many
v_call: TRBV7-2
cdr3_aa: CASSSDRQGGNSPLHF
cdr3_nt: TGTGCCAGCAGCTCCGATCGACAGGGGGGCAATTCACCCCTCCACTTT

d_call: TRBD2
j_call: TRBJ2-5
clone_size: few
v_call: TRBV20-1
cdr3_aa: CSARLRLAAQETQYF
cdr3_nt: TGCAGTGCTAGACTGAGACTAGCGGCTCAAGAGACCCAGTACTTC

d_call: TRBD1
j_call: TRBJ1-2
clone_size: many
v_call: TRBV24-1
cdr3_aa: CATSDQTGGNYGYTF
cdr3_nt: TGTGCCACCAGTGACCAGACAGGGGGGAACTATGGCTACACCTTC

d_call: TRBD1
j_call: TRBJ2-1
clone_size: many
v_call: TRBV5-1
cdr3_aa: CASSLAGTGYYNEQFF
cdr3_nt: TGCGCCAGCAGCTTGGCCGGGACAGGGTATTACAATGAGCAGTTCTTC

d_call: TRBD1
j_call: TRBJ1-1
clone_size: NA
v_call: TRBV5-1
cdr3_aa: CASSLQGDRTEAFF
cdr3_nt: TGCGCCAGCAGCTTACAGGGGGACAGGACTGAAGCTTTCTTT

d_call: TRBD1
j_call: TRBJ1-4
clone_size: many
v_call: TRBV2
cdr3_aa: CASSEYAGGEKLFF
cdr3_nt: TGTGCCAGCAGTGAATACGCAGGGGGTGAAAAACTGTTTTTT

d_call: NA
j_call: TRBJ1-4
clone_size: many
v_call: TRBV7-2
cdr3_aa: CASSQQGATNEKLFF
cdr3_nt: TGTGCCAGCAGCCAACAGGGCGCAACTAATGAAAAACTGTTTTTT

d_call: TRBD2
j_call: TRBJ2-1
clone_size: many
v_call: TRBV6-1
cdr3_aa: CASSETGTSGNEQFF
cdr3_nt: TGTGCCAGCAGTGAAACCGGGACTAGCGGCAATGAGCAGTTCTTC

d_call: TRBD2
j_call: TRBJ2-1
clone_size: NA
v_call: TRBV20-1
cdr3_aa: CSAKPSGGSSYNEQFF
cdr3_nt: TGCAGTGCTAAGCCCAGCGGGGGAAGCTCCTACAATGAGCAGTTCTTC

d_call: TRBD1
j_call: TRBJ2-3
clone_size: NA
v_call: TRBV2
cdr3_aa: CASSEGGQSNQLQYF
cdr3_nt: TGTGCCAGCAGTGAAGGGGGACAGAGCAATCAGCTCCAGTATTTT

d_call: TRBD1
j_call: TRBJ1-6
clone_size: many
v_call: TRBV6-1
cdr3_aa: CASRKTGEVDSPLHF
cdr3_nt: TGTGCCAGCAGAAAAACAGGGGAGGTAGATTCACCCCTCCACTTT

d_call: NA
j_call: TRBJ2-7
clone_size: many
v_call: TRBV5-1
cdr3_aa: CASTPPSSYEQYF
cdr3_nt: TGCGCCAGCACCCCCCCAAGCTCCTACGAGCAGTACTTC

d_call: NA
j_call: TRBJ2-5
clone_size: many
v_call: TRBV5-5
cdr3_aa: CASSREGVGTQYF
cdr3_nt: TGTGCCAGCAGCCGCGAGGGGGTCGGGACCCAGTACTTC